This entry is about one T cell receptor (beta chain). The table lists this clonotype with many counts. Its cognate antigen has yet to be identified. Base qualities are not recorded, but no much larger clone differs from it by a single base. Interpreted using the paper, the time point label stands for: sample taken at primary tumor resection. Samples were obtained from fewer than 80 patients with early-stage, untreated non-small cell lung cancer from the lung TRACERx cohort. For TCR sequencing, whole RNA was extracted from tumor and nontumor lung tissue, or from cryopreserved PBMC samples, and no cell sorting was done. A patient was chosen for TCR sequencing only when enough RNA was available from at least two tumor regions. A lung pathologist reviewed the tumor and adjacent nontumor lung specimens before the specimens were selected. The source of the sample is a study of spatial heterogeneity in lung cancer (dated by TCRdb to 2018 to 2020). Regarding the research as a whole: Beta-chain transcripts were consistently detected in greater numbers than alpha-chain transcripts, which likely reflects a higher abundance of beta-chain transcripts. TCR alpha and beta repertoires were quantitatively compared across multiple tumor regions, matched nontumor lung and blood in non-small cell lung cancer. TCR transcript counts in tumor regions correlated strongly with a T cell transcriptional module score from matched bulk RNA-seq. TCR repertoire features were related to nonsynonymous mutation counts determined by whole-exome sequencing of tumor tissue. In the raw uncorrected reads, each unique combination of TCR and UMI appeared more than ten times on average. Both alpha and beta chains were TCR-sequenced in approximately 220 tumor regions, about 64 matched nontumor lung samples and roughly 50 PBMC samples obtained at surgery. Broader findings and caveats from the paper: TCR-seq was estimated to cover only approximately 6.6% of tumor T cells for alpha chains and approximately 13% for beta chains. The number of expanded intratumoral alpha and beta TCRs correlated with the tumor nonsynonymous mutation count. Counts of ubiquitous and regional expanded TCRs correlated with counts of ubiquitous and regional nonsynonymous mutations, respectively. Confirming at a functional level the hypothesis that regional TCRs recognize regional mutations was considered to require additional single-cell paired TCR alpha and beta sequencing.

The library was produced with 5' RACE. The instrument given in TCRdb is NextSeq 500. The TCR library protocol attached a unique molecular identifier to each TCR cDNA molecule to allow correction of PCR and sequencing errors. Regarding the original processing steps: TCR identification, UMI-based error correction and CDR3 extraction were all carried out with Decombinator tools. Expanded TCRs were defined as those above a frequency of 2 per 1,000, corresponding to the top 1% of the tumor frequency distribution. Expanded tumor TCRs were classed as regional if statistically deemed absent (corrected P<0.05) from at least one tumor region, otherwise ubiquitous. Each repertoire was subsampled 100 times to 5,000 TCRs, after which Renyi diversity was computed with the R vegan package. CDR3 similarity networks were built from amino acid triplet string-kernel similarity, connecting CDR3s with pairwise similarity above 0.82. TCRdb reran the public reads through fastp at Q25 and MiXCR, keeping productive beta chains. Every distinct CDR3 protein forms one entry, paired with its most common genes and DNA. What appears here as the V and J calls and clone size reflects TCRdb's work, not the paper's. This sample has 12,000 to 15,000 distinct CDR3 sequences in its table, and roughly 7.3% of those were observed once. The ten most abundant clones make up around 9.3% of the sample.

The CDR3 measures 12 amino acids from cysteine to phenylalanine. The kept DNA is CDR3 alone, 36 bases in frame from the first base. Trimming removed 3 bases from V and 5 bases from J; the gene matches leave 1 base unexplained. The germline V gene (reference sequence) gives CDR1 as DFQATT and CDR2 as SNEGSKA. The sample in question was lung tumor tissue, obtained at surgery. The chain is made from TRBV20-1 and TRBJ2-3; TRBD2 fits 8 bases in the junction. This clonotype originated in a male donor with early-stage non-small cell lung cancer. The nucleotide sequence reads as follows: TGCAGTGCTAGCGGGGGGGAAGATACGCAGTATTTT. Protein translation: CSASGGEDTQYF.